This T cell receptor (beta chain) was captured by sequencing in a study of blood T cell repertoires in COVID-19. Assay: immunoSEQ multiplex PCR; the TCRdb copy retains only in-frame clones and omits some. Seen here are 110,000 or so clones, roughly 84% observed once, and the top ten hold over 7.5%. This TCR was recovered from a woman aged 40 to 50 with acute or convalescent COVID-19. The sample consisted of peripheral blood.

The CDR3 reads CASRVDRLTGNTIYF. The CDR3 DNA reads as TGTGCCAGCAGGGTAGACAGGCTTACTGGAAACACCATATATTTT. This sequence joins TRBV6-5 and TRBJ1-3, with D perhaps matching TRBD1 (6 bases). Trimming took 6 bases from V and 2 from J, leaving 14 bases between them. This CDR3 contains 15 residues. CDR1 and CDR2 (germline): MNHEY, SVGAGI.